This is a list of T cell receptor beta chains from one sample in a study of CD8 T cells in ankylosing spondylitis. Each CDR3 protein is one row after TCRdb ran MiXCR on the 5' RACE reads. The sample gives under 450,000 distinct CDR3 sequences, roughly 20% of which show up once; 10% to 15% is in the top ten. The sequencing sample was made of blood, either unsorted or a sorted T cell fraction (not recorded which). The receptors were sampled from a male donor with ankylosing spondylitis or in good health (not recorded which). The CDR3 runs from the conserved cysteine through the conserved F or W. Fields, in order: V gene, clone size, J gene, D gene, CDR3 DNA, CDR3 protein. D genes are given only for firm matches. A clone size is listed for some rows: how often the clone was seen (once, few, many), or a class if it is expanded.

v_gene: TRBV4-1
abundance: .
j_gene: TRBJ2-3
d_gene: .
CDR3nt: TGCGCCAGCAGCCAAGAAGGGACGAGCCCCACAGATACGCAGTATTTT
CDR3aa: CASSQEGTSPTDTQYF

v_gene: TRBV7-8
abundance: .
j_gene: TRBJ2-7
d_gene: TRBD1
CDR3nt: TGTGCCAGCAGCCGGTGGACAGGGAGGAACGAGCAGTACTTC
CDR3aa: CASSRWTGRNEQYF

v_gene: TRBV7-9
abundance: .
j_gene: TRBJ2-3
d_gene: .
CDR3nt: TGTGCCAGCAGCCGGCCTGCAGGGGTAGATACGCAGTATTTT
CDR3aa: CASSRPAGVDTQYF

v_gene: TRBV12-3/TRBV12-4
abundance: .
j_gene: TRBJ2-3
d_gene: TRBD2
CDR3nt: TGTGCCAGCAGTTTACATCCGGGGAGGGCAGATACGCAGTATTTT
CDR3aa: CASSLHPGRADTQYF

v_gene: TRBV29-1
abundance: many
j_gene: TRBJ2-5
d_gene: .
CDR3nt: TGCAGCGTTGAACGGCAGGGGGAGACCCAGTACTTC
CDR3aa: CSVERQGETQYF

v_gene: TRBV5-5
abundance: .
j_gene: TRBJ1-2
d_gene: TRBD1
CDR3nt: TGTGCCAGCAGCTTGGGATTCGGGACAGTTAACTATGGCTACACCTTC
CDR3aa: CASSLGFGTVNYGYTF

v_gene: TRBV15
abundance: few
j_gene: TRBJ2-3
d_gene: TRBD1
CDR3nt: TGTGCCACCAGCAGAGCACGACAGGGGACCACAGATACGCAGTATTTT
CDR3aa: CATSRARQGTTDTQYF

v_gene: TRBV20-1
abundance: few
j_gene: TRBJ2-2
d_gene: .
CDR3nt: TGCAGTGCTAGAGATGACAGGTCCACCGGGGAGCTGTTTTTT
CDR3aa: CSARDDRSTGELFF

v_gene: TRBV11-1
abundance: .
j_gene: TRBJ2-2
d_gene: TRBD2
CDR3nt: TGTGCCAGCAGCACGTACCGGACTAGCGGGGGAAACACCGGGGAGCTGTTTTTT
CDR3aa: CASSTYRTSGGNTGELFF

v_gene: TRBV7-8
abundance: .
j_gene: TRBJ2-7
d_gene: .
CDR3nt: TGTGCCAGCAGCTTGCCCCCAGGGAGTGGGTACGAGCAGTACTTC
CDR3aa: CASSLPPGSGYEQYF

v_gene: TRBV29-1
abundance: few
j_gene: TRBJ1-3
d_gene: .
CDR3nt: TGCAGCGTTGTAGGGATCGACGGGCCCTCTGGAAACACCATATATTTT
CDR3aa: CSVVGIDGPSGNTIYF

v_gene: TRBV29-1
abundance: .
j_gene: TRBJ2-6
d_gene: TRBD2
CDR3nt: TGCAGCGTTGAGGGAGGGCAAACTGGGGCCAACGTCCTGACTTTC
CDR3aa: CSVEGGQTGANVLTF

v_gene: TRBV11-2
abundance: .
j_gene: TRBJ2-1
d_gene: .
CDR3nt: TGTGCCAGCACCGCGAGTTCAGGGTCCTACAATGAGCAGTTCTTC
CDR3aa: CASTASSGSYNEQFF

v_gene: TRBV19
abundance: few
j_gene: TRBJ2-1
d_gene: TRBD2
CDR3nt: TGTGCCAGTAGTATTCCGGGACTAGCGGGGGGGATCAATGAGCAGTTCTTC
CDR3aa: CASSIPGLAGGINEQFF

v_gene: TRBV5-8
abundance: .
j_gene: TRBJ2-5
d_gene: .
CDR3nt: TGTGCCAGCAGCTCTGGAGGGGCCCTGTACCAAGAGACCCAGTACTTC
CDR3aa: CASSSGGALYQETQYF

v_gene: TRBV4-1
abundance: .
j_gene: TRBJ2-3
d_gene: .
CDR3nt: TGCGCCAGCAGCTCAAGAAGTCCCCCAGATACGCAGTATTTT
CDR3aa: CASSSRSPPDTQYF

v_gene: TRBV7-8
abundance: few
j_gene: TRBJ2-7
d_gene: .
CDR3nt: TGTGCCAGCAGCTTAGCGCGAGGGTTAGCCTACGAGCAGTACTTC
CDR3aa: CASSLARGLAYEQYF

v_gene: TRBV4-2
abundance: few
j_gene: TRBJ2-1
d_gene: TRBD2
CDR3nt: TGTGCCAGCAGCCAAGATCCAACGGGGGGACCGGAAGATGAGCAGTTCTTC
CDR3aa: CASSQDPTGGPEDEQFF

v_gene: TRBV7-2
abundance: many
j_gene: TRBJ2-1
d_gene: TRBD2
CDR3nt: TGTGCCAGCAGCTTAAATCCGGGGGGTGGGGATGAGCAGTTCTTC
CDR3aa: CASSLNPGGGDEQFF

v_gene: TRBV5-1
abundance: .
j_gene: TRBJ2-7
d_gene: .
CDR3nt: TGCGCCAGCAGCCCGTCCAGTCCACCCGAGCAGTACTTC
CDR3aa: CASSPSSPPEQYF

v_gene: TRBV5-5
abundance: .
j_gene: TRBJ2-5
d_gene: TRBD1
CDR3nt: TGTGCCAGCGGACAGGAAGAGACCCAGTACTTC
CDR3aa: CASGQEETQYF

v_gene: TRBV4-1
abundance: few
j_gene: TRBJ2-7
d_gene: .
CDR3nt: TGCGCCAGCAGCCAATTTTCAGACTACGAGCAGTACTTC
CDR3aa: CASSQFSDYEQYF

v_gene: TRBV12-3/TRBV12-4
abundance: many
j_gene: TRBJ2-3
d_gene: .
CDR3nt: TGTGCCAGCAGTCCAGACTCCCCACGCGTAGATACGCAGTATTTT
CDR3aa: CASSPDSPRVDTQYF

v_gene: TRBV5-5
abundance: few
j_gene: TRBJ2-1
d_gene: .
CDR3nt: TGTGCCAGCATATCGGACCACTACAATGAGCAGTTCTTC
CDR3aa: CASISDHYNEQFF

v_gene: TRBV6-5
abundance: .
j_gene: TRBJ2-1
d_gene: .
CDR3nt: TGTGCCAGCAGTTACGCAACGCGAAGCTCCTACAATGAGCAGTTCTTC
CDR3aa: CASSYATRSSYNEQFF

v_gene: TRBV7-6
abundance: many
j_gene: TRBJ1-1
d_gene: TRBD1
CDR3nt: TGTGCCAGCAGCTTCAACAGGGGTACGGTCCCTGAAGCTTTCTTT
CDR3aa: CASSFNRGTVPEAFF

v_gene: TRBV12-3/TRBV12-4
abundance: few
j_gene: TRBJ1-6
d_gene: .
CDR3nt: TGTGCCAGCAGTTTTTCTTGGGGGGATAATTCACCCCTCCACTTT
CDR3aa: CASSFSWGDNSPLHF

v_gene: TRBV7-7
abundance: many
j_gene: TRBJ2-1
d_gene: .
CDR3nt: TGTGCTAGCAGCATGGGACTTGACAATGAGCAGTTCTTC
CDR3aa: CASSMGLDNEQFF

v_gene: TRBV9
abundance: few
j_gene: TRBJ1-5
d_gene: TRBD1
CDR3nt: TGTGCCAGCAGCATAGGACAGGGCTCCCAGCCCCAGCATTTT
CDR3aa: CASSIGQGSQPQHF

v_gene: TRBV27
abundance: few
j_gene: TRBJ2-7
d_gene: .
CDR3nt: TGTGCCAGCAGTTGGGCGGGGGCCGACTACGAGCAGTACTTC
CDR3aa: CASSWAGADYEQYF

v_gene: TRBV4-1
abundance: .
j_gene: TRBJ2-2
d_gene: .
CDR3nt: TGCGCCAGCAGCCCCGGACAGACCTTTACTACGAACACCGGGGAGCTGTTTTTT
CDR3aa: CASSPGQTFTTNTGELFF

v_gene: TRBV5-1
abundance: .
j_gene: TRBJ2-7
d_gene: .
CDR3nt: TGCGCCAGCAGGCTGGACGGAGTCTACGAGCAGTACTTC
CDR3aa: CASRLDGVYEQYF

v_gene: TRBV12-3/TRBV12-4
abundance: .
j_gene: TRBJ2-1
d_gene: .
CDR3nt: TGTGCCAGCAGTTCGGACAGCTACAATGAGCAGTTCTTC
CDR3aa: CASSSDSYNEQFF

v_gene: TRBV5-1
abundance: many
j_gene: TRBJ2-7
d_gene: TRBD1
CDR3nt: TGCGCCAGCAGCTTGGGACAGGGAATTGACGAGCAGTACTTC
CDR3aa: CASSLGQGIDEQYF

v_gene: TRBV6-5
abundance: .
j_gene: TRBJ2-4
d_gene: .
CDR3nt: TGTGCCAGCAGTTACTCTGTAGCCAAAAACATTCAGTACTTC
CDR3aa: CASSYSVAKNIQYF

v_gene: TRBV5-1
abundance: .
j_gene: TRBJ1-1
d_gene: TRBD1
CDR3nt: TGCGCCAGCAGCTTGTGGAGGGGGCAGGGGAACACTGAAGCTTTCTTT
CDR3aa: CASSLWRGQGNTEAFF

v_gene: TRBV6-1
abundance: .
j_gene: TRBJ2-3
d_gene: .
CDR3nt: TGTGCCAGCAAGGGCCTAGTGGGAGATACGCAGTATTTT
CDR3aa: CASKGLVGDTQYF

v_gene: TRBV3-1
abundance: .
j_gene: TRBJ1-1
d_gene: .
CDR3nt: TGTGCCAGCAGCCAAGATGTGGAATCGGGCACTGAAGCTTTCTTT
CDR3aa: CASSQDVESGTEAFF

v_gene: TRBV11-1
abundance: few
j_gene: TRBJ2-3
d_gene: .
CDR3nt: TGTGCCAGCAGCTCCCCGGGGGACATGGAGAAAGATACGCAGTATTTT
CDR3aa: CASSSPGDMEKDTQYF

v_gene: TRBV5-1
abundance: .
j_gene: TRBJ2-3
d_gene: .
CDR3nt: TGCGCCAGCACCCCGGGAGGGTTACCAGGGGGCAGCACAGATACGCAGTATTTT
CDR3aa: CASTPGGLPGGSTDTQYF

v_gene: TRBV28
abundance: .
j_gene: TRBJ2-5
d_gene: TRBD1
CDR3nt: TGTGCCAGCAGTTCCCACCTCCGGGACAGGGGTATAGAGACCCAGTACTTC
CDR3aa: CASSSHLRDRGIETQYF

v_gene: TRBV20-1
abundance: few
j_gene: TRBJ2-3
d_gene: .
CDR3nt: TGCAGTGCTAGGACCAGCACAGATACGCAGTATTTT
CDR3aa: CSARTSTDTQYF

v_gene: TRBV29-1
abundance: .
j_gene: TRBJ2-1
d_gene: TRBD1
CDR3nt: TGCAGCGTTGAGGGCGAGGGACAGCGGATCGCGAAGAATGAGCAGTTCTTC
CDR3aa: CSVEGEGQRIAKNEQFF

v_gene: TRBV9
abundance: .
j_gene: TRBJ1-1
d_gene: TRBD1
CDR3nt: TGTGCCAGCAGGGGACAGGGTACTGAAGCTTTCTTT
CDR3aa: CASRGQGTEAFF

v_gene: TRBV27
abundance: few
j_gene: TRBJ2-3
d_gene: .
CDR3nt: TGTGCCAGCAGATCGGGTCGAGATACGCAGTATTTT
CDR3aa: CASRSGRDTQYF